These 25 T cell receptor beta chains came from one sample sequenced in a study of CD8 T cells in ankylosing spondylitis. TCRdb processed the 5' RACE reads anew with MiXCR; each CDR3 protein has one entry. The data contain approximately 200,000 distinct CDR3 sequences, 10% to 15% of them singletons. The sequenced material came from blood, either unsorted or a sorted T cell fraction (not recorded which). The receptors originated from a female donor with ankylosing spondylitis or in good health (not recorded which).

This clonotype has ten or more counts. V and J are TRBV12-3 or TRBV12-4 and TRBJ2-3; D gene unclear. CDR3 size: 12 residues. V dropped 10 bases and J dropped 1 base, with 9 bases sitting between them. The CDR3 DNA sequence: TGTGCCACGGGCGGCCGCACAGATACGCAGTATTTT. Translation gives CATGGRTDTQYF.

Many counts were recorded for this clonotype. CDR3 DNA sequence: TGCAGCGTTGTGGGGACTAGCGGATACAATGAGCAGTTCTTC. Encoded protein: CSVVGTSGYNEQFF. The chain is built from TRBV29-1 and TRBJ2-1; TRBD2 agrees at 11 bases. The CDR3 consists of 14 residues. Germline V gives CDR1 SQVTM, CDR2 ANQGSEA. The ends lost 4 bases at V and 4 bases at J; junction bases unmatched: 3.

This clonotype was counted ten times or more. V is TRBV10-3 and J is TRBJ2-1; D gene unclear. The CDR3 spans 15 residues. The germline V gene has CDR1 ENHRY and CDR2 SYGVKD. V dropped 4 bases and J dropped 7 bases, with 17 bases sitting between them. The CDR3 sequence is CAISAPAAAGNEQFF. The CDR3 nucleotides read TGTGCCATCAGTGCCCCTGCCGCGGCTGGAAATGAGCAGTTCTTC.

This clonotype has at least ten counts. This chain links TRBV12-5 with TRBJ2-1; 8 bases are a match to TRBD2. CDR1 is LGHNT, CDR2 FRNRAP, per germline. V shed 5 bases, J shed 9 bases, and the junction held 12 bases outside the gene matches. The CDR3 loop spans 15 amino acids. CDR3 sequence (DNA): TGTGCTAGTGGTCCAGCAGCGGGAGACTCCGGTGAGCAGTTCTTC. Amino acids: CASGPAAGDSGEQFF.

This clonotype came up many times. This chain links TRBV12-3 or TRBV12-4 with TRBJ1-4; tentatively, D is TRBD1 (5 bases). V lost 6 bases to trimming and J lost 6 bases, with 17 bases between them. There are 15 residues in the CDR3. CDR3 in amino acids: CASRRGRGKDEKLFF. CDR3 nucleotide sequence: TGTGCCAGCAGAAGGGGCCGGGGAAAGGATGAAAAACTGTTTTTT.

This clonotype was observed at least ten times. This chain links TRBV13 with TRBJ2-1; the D gene could be TRBD1 or TRBD2 (6 bases each). The CDR3 extends over 16 amino acids. Germline V lookup: CDR1 PRHDT, CDR2 FYEKMQ (reference sequence). Trimming removed 2 bases at V and 4 bases at J, with 15 bases between. This CDR3 reads CASSLYEGGPYNEQFF. CDR3 DNA sequence: TGTGCCAGCAGCTTATATGAGGGGGGACCATACAATGAGCAGTTCTTC.

This clonotype was seen more than once but under ten times. This rearrangement joins TRBV10-3 to TRBJ2-6; D perhaps matches TRBD1 (6 bases). The V end lost 0 bases, the J end lost 1 base, and 19 bases lay between the germline ends. The germline gives CDR1 ENHRY, CDR2 SYGVKD. This CDR3 is 20 amino acids long. Written as DNA, the CDR3 is TGTGCCATCAGTGAGTCGATCGATGGGGGCCTCAAATCTGGGGCCAACGTCCTGACTTTC. This sequence encodes CAISESIDGGLKSGANVLTF.

This clonotype occurred a few times. The V call is TRBV14, the J call TRBJ1-1; TRBD1 is a possible D gene (6 bases). Trimming shortened V by 3 bases and J by 10 bases, and 24 bases separated the two germline ends. The CDR3 is 16 amino acids. Per the germline V gene, CDR1 is SGHDN and CDR2 is FVKESK. DNA of the CDR3: TGTGCCAGCAGCCAGATGGGATCAGGGGCCCTAACCGGAGCTTTCTTT. Amino acid sequence: CASSQMGSGALTGAFF.

In its sample, this clonotype was seen many times. One end of the junction varies from germline; a read error may be responsible. The chain combines TRBV29-1 with TRBJ2-5; D gene ambiguous. Germline lookup yields CDR1 SQVTM and CDR2 ANQGSEA. CDR3 length: 9 amino acids. The CDR3 here is CSVTGPESF. Written as DNA, the CDR3 is TGCAGCGTCACCGGGCCTGAGTCCTTC.

The sample holds a few counts of this clonotype. Written as DNA, the CDR3 is TGTGCCAGTAGTGCGGGACAGACCTCTGGAAACACCATATATTTT. It translates to CASSAGQTSGNTIYF. V and J are TRBV19 and TRBJ1-3; the match to TRBD1 covers 7 bases. Unmatched junction bases numbered 4, after V lost 5 bases and J lost 0 bases. The germline gives CDR1 LNHDA, CDR2 SQIVND (reference sequence). The CDR3 is 15 residues long.

This clonotype appeared a few times. The chain has TRBV5-6 and TRBJ2-3; D gene unclear. V shed 0 bases and J shed 2 bases, with 10 bases lying between them. This CDR3 has 15 residues. The V gene's germline CDR1 is SGHDT and CDR2 YYEEEE. CDR3 nucleotide sequence: TGTGCCAGCAGCTTGGCCCGGGTAGACACAGATACGCAGTATTTT. Its protein is CASSLARVDTDTQYF.

At least ten counts were recorded for this clonotype. This rearrangement joins TRBV29-1 to TRBJ2-2, with D unresolved. Germline assignment: CDR1 SQVTM and CDR2 ANQGSEA. Trimming removed 6 bases at V and 5 bases at J, with 16 bases between. The CDR3 spans 14 residues. The DNA of the CDR3 is TGCAGCGTACCCATGTGGGGTGGAACCGGGGAGCTGTTTTTT. Protein sequence: CSVPMWGGTGELFF.

The chain joins TRBV29-1 to TRBJ2-7; D possibly corresponds to TRBD1 (6 bases). The CDR3 runs to 13 residues. Looked up from germline, CDR1 is SQVTM and CDR2 is ANQGSEA. Trimming stripped 6 bases from V and 3 bases from J, with 15 bases between. Here the CDR3 reads CSVDSGLNYEQYF. CDR3 bases: TGCAGCGTGGACAGCGGTCTAAACTACGAGCAGTACTTC.

This clonotype was seen at least ten times. DNA for the CDR3: TGTGCCAGCAGCTATAACCCGGCTAGCGGGAGAATCACAGATACGCAGTATTTT. It yields the protein CASSYNPASGRITDTQYF. The gene calls are TRBV11-2 and TRBJ2-3; TRBD2 matches 10 bases. Germline loops: CDR1 SGHAT, CDR2 FQNNGV. The V and J ends lost 4 bases and 2 bases, in that order; junction bases with no gene match: 12. The CDR3 runs to 18 residues.

This clonotype was seen a few times. V is TRBV12-3 or TRBV12-4 and J is TRBJ2-3; the D is unclear. V was pared by 7 bases and J by 0 bases, with 14 bases between. This CDR3 is 15 amino acids long. CDR3 sequence (DNA): TGTGCCAGCACCCCGGACGGAACTAGCACAGATACGCAGTATTTT. As protein: CASTPDGTSTDTQYF.

This clonotype has ten or more counts. The chain has TRBV4-1 and TRBJ1-1; the D is unclear. The CDR3 contains 18 residues. V lost 0 bases and J 0 bases, leaving 17 bases between the germline ends. The germline CDR1 and CDR2 sequences are MGHRA and YSYEKL. In nucleotides, the CDR3 is TGCGCCAGCAGCCAAGATCCCGGTTCTTTTAGAATGAACACTGAAGCTTTCTTT. Its protein product is CASSQDPGSFRMNTEAFF.

In this sample, this clonotype turned up many times. The chain is built from TRBV24-1 and TRBJ2-1, with 9 bases lining up with TRBD2. After removal of 4 bases from V and 0 bases from J, the junction contained 12 bases not matched to a gene. Germline V CDR1 and CDR2: KGHDR, SFDVKD. The CDR3 contains 19 residues. CDR3 coding DNA: TGTGCCACCAGTGACGCCGCGGGAGTAGCGGGAGTCTCCTACAATGAGCAGTTCTTC. This translates into CATSDAAGVAGVSYNEQFF.

To note about this clonotype: It may be a read error: a sequence one base away is much more abundant. This chain links TRBV7-2 with TRBJ2-1; 9 positions agree with TRBD2. CDR3 length: 16 residues. Germline V gives CDR1 SGHTA, CDR2 FQGNSA. CDR3 DNA sequence: TGTGTCAGCAGCTTAGCGGCTAGCGGGATAAACAATGAGCAGTTCTTC. This sequence encodes CVSSLAASGINNEQFF.

The V and J genes are TRBV7-6 and TRBJ2-1; D possibly matches TRBD1 or TRBD2 (5 bases each). V was shortened by 1 base and J by 0 bases, with 16 bases between the two germline ends. The CDR3 spans 18 residues. Germline V gene sequence: CDR1 SGHVS, CDR2 FNYEAQ. The CDR3 DNA reads as TGTGCCAGCAGCTTAGGTGTTCCGGGACGCAGCTCCTACAATGAGCAGTTCTTC. This gives the protein CASSLGVPGRSSYNEQFF.

Ten or more counts support this clonotype. The genes are TRBV10-3 and TRBJ2-7; the match to TRBD2 covers 11 bases. In germline, CDR1 is ENHRY, CDR2 SYGVKD. The CDR3 is 15 amino acids. V was clipped by 3 bases and J by 3 bases; unmatched bases: 4. The CDR3 sequence is CAISELAGANYEQYF. In DNA form, the CDR3 reads TGTGCCATCAGTGAACTAGCGGGAGCAAACTACGAGCAGTACTTC.

This clonotype was observed a few times. The rearrangement links TRBV6-4 to TRBJ2-5; TRBD2 matches 12 bases. The CDR3 length is 15 residues. Trimming at V came to 3 bases and at J to 3 bases, leaving 2 bases not matched to a gene. The germline gives CDR1 MRHNA, CDR2 SNTAGT. The CDR3 protein is CASSELAGGKETQYF. In DNA, the CDR3 is TGTGCCAGCAGTGAACTAGCGGGAGGAAAAGAGACCCAGTACTTC.

The table lists this clonotype with many counts. This chain uses TRBV5-1 with TRBJ2-1, with TRBD2 identical over 9 bases. The CDR3 consists of 15 residues. Germline CDR1 SGHRS, CDR2 YFSETQ. V was pared by 4 bases and J by 2 bases, with 4 bases of the junction left unmatched. This CDR3 is CASSPAGGTYNEQFF. In DNA form, the CDR3 reads TGCGCCAGCAGCCCAGCGGGAGGAACCTACAATGAGCAGTTCTTC.

This clonotype was seen a handful of times. V usage is TRBV11-2 and J usage is TRBJ2-7; D is ambiguous. Trimming cost V 2 bases and J 2 bases, with 13 bases left between them. Germline CDR1 reads SGHAT; CDR2 reads FQNNGV. The CDR3 sequence is 15 residues long. CDR3 residues: CASSLQDPRAYEQYF. CDR3 bases: TGTGCCAGCAGCTTACAAGACCCACGGGCCTACGAGCAGTACTTC.

The DNA for the CDR3 is TGTGCCAGTAAGGTGAACTATGGCTACACCTTC. It is translated as CASKVNYGYTF. The chain uses TRBV19 and TRBJ1-2, with unresolved D. V was shortened by 7 bases and J by 2 bases, with 5 bases between the two germline ends. The V gene's germline CDR1 is LNHDA and CDR2 SQIVND (reference sequence). The CDR3 contains 11 residues.

The sample holds many counts of this clonotype. The V call is TRBV12-3 or TRBV12-4, the J call TRBJ2-5, with D possibly TRBD2 on 6 matching bases. The CDR3 loop spans 17 amino acids. V was shortened by 5 bases and J by 5 bases, with 24 bases between the two germline ends. In DNA form, the CDR3 reads TGTGCCAGCAGTAATTCACCCCTTAGCGGCCCCGGGGAGACCCAGTACTTC. It specifies CASSNSPLSGPGETQYF.